The 30 T cell receptor beta chains in this list originate from one sample, sequenced in a study of T cell responses to AZD1222 COVID-19 vaccine. Libraries were prepared by immunoSEQ multiplex PCR; TCRdb keeps only in-frame clonotypes and omits some of them. The sample yields approximately 100,000 clones, more than 70% seen once. The sample was peripheral blood, taken on day 0 of AZD1222 vaccination. These receptors were collected from an adult in good health.

V usage is TRBV6-6 and J usage is TRBJ1-3; D gene ambiguous. This CDR3 comprises 14 residues. Germline CDR1 MNHNY, CDR2 SVGAGI (reference sequence). V dropped 6 bases and J dropped 1 base, with 10 bases sitting between them. CDR3 nucleotide sequence: TGTGCCAGCAGCAACGGGGATTCTGGAAACACCATATATTTT. This sequence encodes CASSNGDSGNTIYF.

The chain employs TRBV28 and TRBJ1-2; D is possibly TRBD1 (6 bases). Germline CDR1 MDHEN, CDR2 SYDVKM. V was clipped by 10 bases and J by 5 bases, with 11 bases between them. The CDR3 is 11 amino acids. The CDR3 region is CATQQGYGYTF. Here the CDR3 DNA reads TGTGCCACCCAGCAGGGGTATGGCTACACCTTC.

This clone was seen only once. J is TRBJ1-2 and V is TRBV30; D is ambiguous. The CDR3 is 11 amino acids. The ends were cut back, 4 bases at V and 6 bases at J, with 9 bases in the middle. CDR1 GTSNPN and CDR2 SVGIG come from the germline V gene (reference sequence). CDR3 sequence (DNA): TGTGCCTGGACCCGTGGGGATGGCTACACCTTC. Translation: CAWTRGDGYTF.

This chain links TRBV5-1 with TRBJ2-1; D ambiguous. The CDR3 totals 14 residues. Germline lookup yields CDR1 SGHRS and CDR2 YFSETQ. The ends were cut back, 0 bases at V and 4 bases at J, with 8 bases in the middle. For the CDR3, the DNA is TGCGCCAGCAGCTTGGGTCAGGCTTACAATGAGCAGTTCTTC. It codes for CASSLGQAYNEQFF.

This clone was seen ten or more times. The chain is built from TRBV7-2 and TRBJ2-7, with a tentative D call TRBD2 (6 bases). With 1 base removed from V and 0 bases from J, the gap between germline ends came to 10 bases. The germline CDR1 and CDR2 sequences are SGHTA and FQGNSA. There are 15 residues in the CDR3. The CDR3 DNA follows: TGTGCCAGCAGCTTAGGCCTAGCGCCCTCCTACGAGCAGTACTTC. The encoded protein is CASSLGLAPSYEQYF.

The chain joins TRBV19 to TRBJ1-3; D perhaps matches TRBD1 (5 bases). Germline V gene data show CDR1 as LNHDA and CDR2 as SQIVND (reference sequence). With 5 bases removed from V and 0 bases from J, the gap between germline ends came to 8 bases. The CDR3 spans 14 residues. This CDR3 is CASSLGPSGNTIYF. CDR3 bases: TGTGCCAGTAGTTTGGGGCCCTCTGGAAACACCATATATTTT.

The chain joins TRBV28 to TRBJ1-5; 9 bases line up with TRBD1. The V gene end was trimmed by 5 bases and the J gene end by 7 bases; junction bases not matched to a gene: 6. Germline CDR1 and CDR2: MDHEN and SYDVKM. The CDR3 is made up of 14 amino acids. The CDR3 DNA is TGTGCCAGCAGTCAACAGGGGGCGGGACAGCCCCAGCATTTT. Protein product: CASSQQGAGQPQHF.

This clone was counted only a few times. The germline gene is not matched at one end of the junction; a read error may be the cause. The chain joins TRBV3-1 (or the pseudogene TRBV3-2) to TRBJ1-6, with D unresolved. The CDR3 extends over 14 amino acids. The germline V gene has CDR1 LGHDT and CDR2 YNNKEL (reference sequence). Written as DNA, the CDR3 is TGTGCCACCAGCAGGAGTGAGGTTGTTTCACCCCTCCACTTT. This sequence encodes CATSRSEVVSPLHF.

The CDR3 is CATRRRESNYGYTF. The CDR3 region has the DNA TGTGCCACCCGTCGAAGGGAGAGTAACTATGGCTACACCTTC. V usage is TRBV27 and J usage is TRBJ1-2; D is unresolved. CDR1 is MNHEY, CDR2 SMNVEV, per germline (reference sequence). The CDR3 loop spans 14 amino acids. Between the trimmed V and J ends, which lost 10 bases and 1 base, there was a span of 16 bases.

The rearrangement joins TRBV29-1 to TRBJ1-1; no definite D call. Trimming pared 5 bases from V and 1 base from J, leaving 8 bases between. The CDR3 loop spans 12 amino acids. Germline V gene lookup returns CDR1 SQVTM and CDR2 ANQGSEA. The CDR3 nucleotides are TGCAGCGTTAGGCAGTCGAACACTGAAGCTTTCTTT. As protein: CSVRQSNTEAFF. Looking up the rest from reference TRBV29-1 and TRBJ1-1 gives the full variable domain: SAVISQKPSRDICQRGTSLTIQCQVDSQVTMMFWYRQQPGQSLTLIATANQGSEATYESGFVIDKFPISRPNLTFSTLTVSNMSPEDSSIYLCSVRQSNTEAFFGQGTRLTVV.

V usage is TRBV27 and J usage is TRBJ1-2; tentatively, D is TRBD1 (6 bases). Trimming removed 5 bases from V and 8 bases from J, with 18 bases in between. The germline CDR1 and CDR2 sequences are MNHEY and SMNVEV (reference sequence). The CDR3 spans 14 residues. The CDR3 here is CASSPVPLTGGYTF. The CDR3 nucleotides are TGTGCCAGCAGTCCAGTACCCTTGACAGGAGGCTACACCTTC.

The chain recombines TRBV28 with TRBJ1-5, with D tentatively TRBD1 (5 bases). V lost 7 bases and J 7 bases, leaving 11 bases between the germline ends. CDR1 and CDR2 (germline): MDHEN, SYDVKM. The CDR3 totals 12 residues. The CDR3 region is CASTGGGQPQHF. CDR3 nucleotides: TGTGCCAGCACGGGTGGGGGGCAGCCCCAGCATTTT.

The CDR3 spells CASSPLTTHHGEKLFF. CDR3 nucleotide sequence: TGTGCCAGCAGCCCTCTGACCACACATCACGGTGAAAAACTGTTTTTT. V usage is TRBV14 and J usage is TRBJ1-4, with unresolved D. Per germline, CDR1 SGHDN and CDR2 FVKESK. This CDR3 contains 16 residues. The V gene lost 4 bases and the J gene lost 7 bases, with 19 bases spanning the gap.

The chain combines TRBV5-4 with TRBJ2-1; tentatively, D is TRBD1 or TRBD2 (5 bases each). V shed 0 bases and J shed 6 bases, with 7 bases lying between them. The CDR3 is made up of 13 amino acids. The germline V gene encodes CDR1 SGHNT and CDR2 YYREEE (reference sequence). The CDR3 bases are TGTGCCAGCAGCTTGGCCGGGACCAATGAGCAGTTCTTC. Translating it yields CASSLAGTNEQFF.

The chain has TRBV4-3 and TRBJ1-4, with 8 bases identical to TRBD1. Germline lookup yields CDR1 LGHNA and CDR2 YSLEER. After removal of 4 bases from V and 7 bases from J, the junction contained 8 bases not matched to a gene. This CDR3 is 15 amino acids long. The CDR3 sequence: CASSPQTGTGEKLFF. DNA of the CDR3: TGCGCCAGCAGCCCCCAAACCGGGACAGGTGAAAAACTGTTTTTT.

The rearrangement uses TRBV11-2 and TRBJ1-6; D gene uncertain. CDR1 and CDR2 (germline): SGHAT, FQNNGV. The CDR3 loop spans 14 amino acids. V gave up 5 bases and J gave up 3 bases, with 8 bases separating them. CDR3 in amino acids: CASSPEDYNSPLHF. The CDR3 region has the DNA TGTGCCAGCAGCCCGGAAGACTATAATTCACCCCTCCACTTT.

The V and J genes are TRBV7-9 and TRBJ2-7; weak D call: TRBD1 (6 bases). CDR1 is SEHNR and CDR2 is FQNEAQ in the germline V gene (reference sequence). With 5 bases removed from V and 3 bases from J, the gap between germline ends came to 14 bases. CDR3 length: 14 amino acids. CDR3 amino acids: CASSRGTPIYEQYF. DNA for the CDR3: TGTGCCAGCAGCCGTGGGACACCGATCTACGAGCAGTACTTC.

This clone was counted a single time. The genes are TRBV10-3 and TRBJ2-3; 10 nucleotides align to TRBD1. In germline, CDR1 is ENHRY, CDR2 SYGVKD. Trimming removed 6 bases from V and 2 bases from J; junction bases left unmatched: 11. The CDR3 runs 17 residues. The CDR3 region is CAISPHRDRGYTDTQYF. CDR3 in DNA: TGTGCCATCAGCCCCCACCGGGACAGGGGATACACAGATACGCAGTATTTT.

The genes are TRBV2 and TRBJ1-5; perhaps TRBD1 as D (5 bases). This CDR3 spans 12 amino acids. The V and J ends lost 8 bases and 1 base respectively, with 6 bases between them. CDR1 and CDR2 from the germline V gene are SNHLY and FYNNEI. The CDR3 spells CASRGSNQPQHF. In DNA form, the CDR3 reads TGTGCCAGCCGGGGGAGCAATCAGCCCCAGCATTTT.

The rearrangement uses TRBV28 and TRBJ1-2; D gene uncertain. This CDR3 is built from 14 residues. Trimming stripped 7 bases from V and 7 bases from J, with 19 bases between. Germline CDR1 is MDHEN and CDR2 is SYDVKM. This CDR3 is CASTPGPFWSGYTF. The CDR3 DNA reads as TGTGCCAGCACGCCGGGTCCCTTTTGGTCTGGCTACACCTTC.

In this sample, this clone turned up once. The V call is TRBV6-5, the J call TRBJ1-2, with 8 bases matching TRBD1. V lost 4 bases and J lost 0; bases outside the gene matches: 7. CDR3 length: 16 amino acids. Germline CDR1 is MNHEY and CDR2 is SVGAGI. CDR3 protein: CASSSDRGPSNYGYTF. The CDR3, as DNA: TGTGCCAGCAGTTCCGACAGGGGCCCCTCTAACTATGGCTACACCTTC.

V gene TRBV7-9 combines with J gene TRBJ1-2, with D possibly TRBD1 on 5 matching bases. The CDR3 length is 13 residues. Trimming stripped 1 base from V and 7 bases from J, with 10 bases between. Germline V CDR1 and CDR2: SEHNR, FQNEAQ (reference sequence). The CDR3 loop reads CASSLVQGPGYTF. The CDR3, as DNA: TGTGCCAGCAGCTTAGTCCAGGGACCTGGCTACACCTTC.

The chain has TRBV3-1 (or the pseudogene TRBV3-2) and TRBJ1-6; tentatively, D is TRBD1 (5 bases). This CDR3 has 12 amino acids. V was pared by 8 bases and J by 5 bases, with 7 bases between. Germline loops: CDR1 LGHDT, CDR2 YNNKEL (reference sequence). CDR3 coding DNA: TGTGCCAGCGGCAGGGATAATTCACCCCTCCACTTT. Translating it yields CASGRDNSPLHF.

This CDR3 is CAIGHRNSGANVLTF. Here the CDR3 DNA reads TGTGCCATAGGACATAGGAACTCTGGGGCCAACGTCCTGACTTTC. The rearrangement links TRBV28 to TRBJ2-6, with a weak D call TRBD1 (5 bases). V lost 10 bases to trimming and J lost 0 bases, with 13 bases between them. Germline loops: CDR1 MDHEN, CDR2 SYDVKM. This CDR3 has 15 amino acids.

This chain uses TRBV18 with TRBJ1-1; TRBD1 agrees at 7 bases. CDR1 is KGHSH, CDR2 LQKENI, per germline. Trimming at V came to 6 bases and at J to 5 bases, leaving 9 bases not matched to a gene. This CDR3 is 14 amino acids long. Written as DNA, the CDR3 is TGTGCCAGCTCTCTGGACAGGCGGGGGACTGAAGCTTTCTTT. Translation gives CASSLDRRGTEAFF.

J is TRBJ1-5 and V is TRBV20-1; D not certain. V shed 3 bases and J shed 5 bases, with 14 bases lying between them. CDR3 length equals 14 residues. Germline loops: CDR1 DFQATT, CDR2 SNEGSKA (reference sequence). This chain's CDR3 is CSASPSRLDQPQHF. In DNA, the CDR3 is TGCAGTGCTAGTCCCAGCAGGCTGGATCAGCCCCAGCATTTT.

V usage is TRBV19 and J usage is TRBJ1-4; a weak D match, TRBD1 (5 bases). The germline V and J ends were trimmed by 8 bases and 8 bases, with 18 bases remaining between them. The CDR3 consists of 14 residues. Germline V gene data show CDR1 as LNHDA and CDR2 as SQIVND (reference sequence). CDR3 protein: CASRNEGRGEKLFF. The CDR3 DNA reads TGTGCCAGTCGGAACGAGGGGAGAGGGGAAAAACTGTTTTTT.

This clone was seen just once. V and J are TRBV11-2 and TRBJ2-7; a weak D match, TRBD1 (5 bases). The CDR3 length is 15 residues. Trimming took off 0 bases at V and 2 bases at J, with 11 bases between the two ends. The V gene's germline CDR1 is SGHAT and CDR2 FQNNGV. The CDR3 region has the DNA TGTGCCAGCAGCTTAGAGGTGGGGCAGACCTACGAGCAGTACTTC. It translates to CASSLEVGQTYEQYF.

On this clone itself: Its ends do not fully match the called genes, so a read error is possible. Other DNA sequences within the sample encode an identical CDR3. The chain is built from TRBV27 and TRBJ2-7, with D unclear. This CDR3 is 17 amino acids long. Germline V CDR1 and CDR2: MNHEY, SMNVEV (reference sequence). The DNA of the CDR3 is TGTGCCAGCAGCCATACCACCTCCCCTCTACCTTACTACGAACAGTACTTC. The encoded protein is CASSHTTSPLPYYEQYF.

This clone showed up many times. This chain links TRBV6-5 with TRBJ2-1, with D unclear. The CDR3 length is 13 residues. From germline, CDR1 is MNHEY and CDR2 SVGAGI. V dropped 8 bases and J dropped 8 bases, with 16 bases sitting between them. CDR3 DNA sequence: TGTGCCAGCTCCCAAATCCCTGCCTATGAGCAGTTCTTC. It yields the protein CASSQIPAYEQFF.